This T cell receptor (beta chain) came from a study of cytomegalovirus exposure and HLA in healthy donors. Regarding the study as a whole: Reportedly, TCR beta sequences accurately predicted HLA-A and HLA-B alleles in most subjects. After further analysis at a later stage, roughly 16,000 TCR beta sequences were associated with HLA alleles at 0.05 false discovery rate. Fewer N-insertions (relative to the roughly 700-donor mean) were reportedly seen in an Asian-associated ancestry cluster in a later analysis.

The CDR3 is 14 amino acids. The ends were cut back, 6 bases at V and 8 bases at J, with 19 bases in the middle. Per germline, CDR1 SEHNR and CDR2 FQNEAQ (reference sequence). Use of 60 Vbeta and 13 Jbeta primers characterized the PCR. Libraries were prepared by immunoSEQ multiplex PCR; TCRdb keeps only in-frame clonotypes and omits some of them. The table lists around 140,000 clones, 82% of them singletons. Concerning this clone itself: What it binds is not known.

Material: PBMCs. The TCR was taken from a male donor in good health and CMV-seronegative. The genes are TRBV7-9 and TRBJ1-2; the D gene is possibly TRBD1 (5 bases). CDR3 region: CASSITHGGTGYTF. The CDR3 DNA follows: TGTGCCAGCAGTATTACCCACGGGGGGACGGGCTACACCTTC.